The sequence of this T cell receptor (beta chain) was determined in a study of T cell changes during pregnancy in multiple sclerosis. Method: immunoSEQ multiplex PCR; TCRdb's copy keeps in-frame clones and lacks some. The sample has tens of thousands of clones, 89% seen once; the top ten hold under 2%. CDR3 length: 13 amino acids. CDR1 and CDR2 (germline): SEHNR, FQNEAQ (reference sequence). The V gene lost 7 bases and the J gene lost 5 bases, with 14 bases spanning the gap. The sample was peripheral blood, taken after pregnancy. The sequence was obtained from a female donor with multiple sclerosis, enrolled in a pregnancy study. The V call is TRBV7-9, the J call TRBJ1-1; D is possibly TRBD1 (5 bases). The CDR3 region is CASTPGGWTEAFF. The CDR3 bases are TGTGCCAGCACCCCGGGGGGATGGACTGAAGCTTTCTTT.